Shown below are 19 T cell receptor beta chains from a single sample sequenced in a study of OX40 agonist ivuxolimab in advanced cancers. Sequencing was performed with immunoSEQ multiplex PCR; in TCRdb, only in-frame clones are kept and a portion is missing. The table has about 73,000 clones, approximately 92% seen once. This specimen was CD4+ or CD8+ T cells sorted from blood, taken in a trial of the OX40 agonist ivuxolimab. The receptors derive from an adult with an advanced solid tumor such as melanoma, head and neck, liver or kidney cancer.

The rearrangement links TRBV5-4 to TRBJ2-2, with TRBD2 identical over 12 bases. Per the germline V gene, CDR1 is SGHNT and CDR2 is YYREEE (reference sequence). This CDR3 has 17 residues. V gave up 4 bases and J gave up 4 bases; unmatched junction bases: 8. CDR3 in DNA: TGTGCCAGCAGCCCCGGACTAGCGGGAAGCAGCACCGGGGAGCTGTTTTTT. Translation: CASSPGLAGSSTGELFF.

This chain joins TRBV19 and TRBJ2-4; 11 bases are a match to TRBD2. Germline V lookup: CDR1 LNHDA, CDR2 SQIVND (reference sequence). Losses at the gene ends were 0 bases for V and 8 bases for J; bases not matched to a gene: 3. CDR3 size: 15 residues. CDR3 DNA sequence: TGTGCCAGTAGTATAGATCTAGCGGGAGGCGACATTCAGTACTTC. It translates to CASSIDLAGGDIQYF.

The table lists this clone with a count of one. The J gene is TRBJ2-7, the V gene TRBV7-2; 7 bases align to TRBD2. The germline V gene has CDR1 SGHTA and CDR2 FQGNSA. V lost 1 base, J lost 3 bases, and 6 bases stayed unmatched. The CDR3 contains 15 residues. CDR3 sequence: CASSLVSLADYEQYF. The CDR3 nucleotides read TGTGCCAGCAGCTTAGTTTCTCTAGCGGACTACGAGCAGTACTTC.

The V call is TRBV28, the J call TRBJ1-1, with D maybe TRBD1 (6 bases). The CDR3 runs to 13 residues. Germline CDR1 is MDHEN and CDR2 is SYDVKM. V shed 2 bases and J shed 9 bases, with 13 bases lying between them. CDR3 DNA sequence: TGTGCCAGCAGTTTAGCAGGGGCCTTCAAAGCTTTCTTT. As protein: CASSLAGAFKAFF.

The chain recombines TRBV6-1 with TRBJ2-1; 9 nucleotides align to TRBD2. J was trimmed by 8 bases and V by 8 bases; bases with no gene match: 7. Germline V gene lookup returns CDR1 MNHNS and CDR2 SASEGT. CDR3 length: 13 residues. The CDR3 nucleotides read TGTGCCAGCGGTCCTAGCGGGAAGGATGAGCAGTTCTTC. This sequence encodes CASGPSGKDEQFF.

DNA of the CDR3: TGTGCCAGCAGCCCCGGCAGGGAGCAGTTCTTC. Protein: CASSPGREQFF. V gene TRBV11-2 combines with J gene TRBJ2-1; D ambiguous. Germline V gives CDR1 SGHAT, CDR2 FQNNGV. The ends were cut back, 5 bases at V and 10 bases at J, with 9 bases in the middle. The CDR3 is made up of 11 amino acids.

The genes are TRBV5-1 and TRBJ2-1; TRBD2 aligns across 8 bases. Germline V CDR1 and CDR2: SGHRS, YFSETQ. With V trimmed by 1 base and J by 9 bases, 9 bases remained unmatched. The CDR3 runs to 15 residues. The CDR3, as DNA: TGCGCCAGCAGCTTGTCACCGGGAGGGCCGGGTGAGCAGTTCTTC. Its protein is CASSLSPGGPGEQFF. The full variable domain, completed using reference TRBV5-1 and TRBJ2-1, is KAGVTQTPRYLIKTRGQQVTLSCSPISGHRSVSWYQQTPGQGLQFLFEYFSETQRNKGNFPGRFSGRQFSNSRSEMNVSTLELGDSALYLCASSLSPGGPGEQFFGPGTRLTVL.

The chain carries TRBV2 and TRBJ2-7; TRBD2 matches at 8 bases. Trimming cost V 7 bases and J 2 bases; bases outside gene matches: 7. Germline CDR1 reads SNHLY; CDR2 reads FYNNEI. The CDR3 is made up of 14 amino acids. This chain's CDR3 is CASKPGLGTYEQYF. CDR3 coding DNA: TGTGCCAGCAAACCGGGACTAGGAACCTACGAGCAGTACTTC.

This sequence joins TRBV5-4 and TRBJ2-1, with 7 bases identical to TRBD2. Trimming took 4 bases from V and 1 from J; bases not matched to a gene: 8. CDR3 length: 16 amino acids. Germline CDR1 reads SGHNT; CDR2 reads YYREEE (reference sequence). Here the CDR3 DNA reads TGTGCCAGCAGCCCGGGGAGGGTCAGTTCCTACAATGAGCAGTTCTTC. Amino acid sequence: CASSPGRVSSYNEQFF.

This CDR3 is CAISERTGVEQYF. The CDR3 DNA reads TGTGCCATCAGTGAAAGAACAGGGGTCGAGCAGTACTTC. The chain employs TRBV10-3 and TRBJ2-7, with 7 bases that match TRBD1. The J segment lost 6 bases and the V segment lost 3 bases, leaving 5 bases of the junction unmatched. This CDR3 contains 13 residues. Per germline, CDR1 ENHRY and CDR2 SYGVKD.

The genes are TRBV27 and TRBJ2-4, with TRBD1 matching 9 bases. Germline CDR1 is MNHEY and CDR2 is SMNVEV (reference sequence). The CDR3 is 14 residues long. J lost 6 bases, V lost 5 bases, and 5 bases had no gene match. CDR3 in DNA: TGTGCCAGCAGTCGACAGGGGGGGGCAAACATTCAGTACTTC. Amino acid sequence: CASSRQGGANIQYF.

This clone was found a few times. J is TRBJ1-1 and V is TRBV25-1; D gene ambiguous. CDR1 and CDR2 from the germline V gene are MGHDK and SYGVNS. The CDR3 is 12 residues long. The V end lost 3 bases, the J end lost 11 bases, and 13 bases lay between the germline ends. The CDR3 DNA is TGTGCCAGCAGTGACACGACCGGGGAGGCTTTCTTT. Translating gives CASSDTTGEAFF. Drawing the rest from reference TRBV25-1 and TRBJ1-1, the complete variable domain is EADIYQTPRYLVIGTGKKITLECSQTMGHDKMYWYQQDPGMELHLIHYSYGVNSTEKGDLSSESTVSRIRTEHFPLTLESARPSHTSQYLCASSDTTGEAFFGQGTRLTVV.

The V and J genes are TRBV7-9 and TRBJ2-1; weak D call: TRBD1 (7 bases). V lost 5 bases and J lost 9, with 17 bases in between. The CDR3 is 14 amino acids. CDR1 SEHNR and CDR2 FQNEAQ come from the germline V gene (reference sequence). The CDR3 nucleotides read TGTGCCAGCAGCCAACAGGGGATCGGGGGTGAGCAGTTCTTC. Translating gives CASSQQGIGGEQFF. The complete variable domain, with remaining parts taken from reference TRBV7-9 and TRBJ2-1, reads DTGVSQNPRHKITKRGQNVTFRCDPISEHNRLYWYRQTLGQGPEFLTYFQNEAQLEKSRLLSDRFSAERPKGSFSTLEIQRTEQGDSAMYLCASSQQGIGGEQFFGPGTRLTVL.

The J gene is TRBJ1-4, the V gene TRBV5-1, with 8 positions matching TRBD1. V dropped 6 bases and J dropped 8; count of bases not matched to a gene: 12. CDR3 length: 15 amino acids. The V gene's germline CDR1 is SGHRS and CDR2 YFSETQ. This CDR3 reads CASKLGQALLEKLFF. The CDR3 DNA reads TGCGCCAGCAAACTGGGACAGGCCCTTTTAGAAAAACTGTTTTTT.

CDR3 bases: TGTGCCAGCAGTGCTAATTTAGGGAAGACCCAGTACTTC. Protein product: CASSANLGKTQYF. The chain joins TRBV6-5 to TRBJ2-5; no clear D. The germline V and J ends were trimmed by 5 bases and 6 bases, with 13 bases remaining between them. The germline V gene has CDR1 MNHEY and CDR2 SVGAGI. The CDR3 spans 13 residues.

This chain joins TRBV2 and TRBJ2-3; D not resolved. The V end lost 4 bases, the J end lost 0 bases, and 8 bases lay between the germline ends. Germline V gene data show CDR1 as SNHLY and CDR2 as FYNNEI. The CDR3 runs 14 residues. The CDR3 region is CASSVGSSTDTQYF. DNA for the CDR3: TGTGCCAGCAGTGTGGGTTCTAGCACAGATACGCAGTATTTT.

V and J are TRBV5-6 and TRBJ2-3; no definite D call. Trimming took 4 bases from V and 1 from J, leaving 10 bases between them. Germline CDR1 reads SGHDT; CDR2 reads YYEEEE. There are 14 residues in the CDR3. CDR3 DNA: TGTGCCAGCAGCCCAGACGGACGCACAGATACGCAGTATTTT. Translation gives CASSPDGRTDTQYF.

V usage is TRBV2 and J usage is TRBJ1-1; D call uncertain. Germline lookup yields CDR1 SNHLY and CDR2 FYNNEI. The CDR3 contains 12 residues. V was cut by 6 bases and J by 0 bases, with 5 bases left in between. The CDR3 nucleotides are TGTGCCAGCAGATCATTGAACACTGAAGCTTTCTTT. It codes for CASRSLNTEAFF.

The rearrangement uses TRBV29-1 and TRBJ2-7; 7 nucleotides match TRBD1. The trim removed 8 bases at V and 6 bases at J, leaving 7 bases unmatched. The CDR3 extends over 11 amino acids. The germline V gene encodes CDR1 SQVTM and CDR2 ANQGSEA. In DNA form, the CDR3 reads TGCAGCTCCTATGAGGGGGCCGAGCAGTACTTC. Protein product: CSSYEGAEQYF.